Presented here are 2 T cell receptor beta chains from one specimen sequenced in a study of regulatory dendritic cells for organ transplantation. Method: immunoSEQ multiplex PCR; TCRdb's copy keeps in-frame clones and lacks some. The repertoire holds 34,000 or so clones, with about 89% as singletons. The specimen was naive CD4+ T cells from blood. Subset here: CD45RA+ naive T cells. These receptors were taken from a human donor in good health.

The V gene is TRBV21-1, the J gene TRBJ2-3; the D call TRBD1 from the table was never checked on the DNA. TRBV21-1 is a pseudogene locus. This CDR3 is built from 15 residues. CDR3 nucleotide sequence: TGTGCCAGCAGCCAACGGACAGACTACACAGATACGCAGTATTTT. This codes for CASSQRTDYTDTQYF.

V is TRBV5-1 and J is TRBJ1-1, with D unclear. The germline V gene has CDR1 SGHRS and CDR2 YFSETQ. The CDR3 spans 13 residues. The V end lost 1 base, the J end lost 11 bases, and 15 bases lay between the germline ends. The CDR3 loop reads CASSLRVGGEAFF. DNA for the CDR3: TGCGCCAGCAGCTTGCGAGTTGGAGGAGAGGCTTTCTTT.